The T cell receptor beta chain under discussion was sequenced for a study of T cell responses to AZD1222 COVID-19 vaccine. Second-dose recipients at about 4 or about 12 weeks were treated as one pooled group. CDR3 length: 15 amino acids. The ends were cut back, 3 bases at V and 0 bases at J, with 9 bases in the middle. CDR1 and CDR2 from the germline V gene are SNHLY and FYNNEI. Generated by immunoSEQ multiplex PCR, the TCRdb table keeps only in-frame clones and is missing some. The data hold 100,000 to 150,000 clones, with roughly 93% observed a single time. The V gene is TRBV2, the J gene TRBJ2-4, with D maybe TRBD2 (5 bases). This sequence originates from an adult who received the AZD1222 COVID-19 vaccine. Sequences were derived from peripheral blood, sampled 28 days after the second AZD1222 dose. The CDR3 protein is CASSDGLVAKNIQYF. DNA for the CDR3: TGTGCCAGCAGTGACGGACTGGTAGCCAAAAACATTCAGTACTTC.